This TCR beta chain originates from a study of OX40 agonist ivuxolimab in advanced cancers. Some clones are missing from TCRdb's copy, which holds only in-frame ones; the method was immunoSEQ multiplex PCR. The data show around 67,000 clones, roughly 80% seen once. The CDR3 sequence is 14 residues long. Germline V gene lookup returns CDR1 SNHLY and CDR2 FYNNEI. Trimming took 4 bases from V and 9 from J; bases not matched to a gene: 4. There are a few counts of this clone. The receptor was derived from an adult with an advanced solid tumor such as melanoma, head and neck, liver or kidney cancer. This sample comprised CD4+ or CD8+ T cells sorted from blood, obtained in a trial of the OX40 agonist ivuxolimab. The chain has TRBV2 and TRBJ1-6; 9 bases are a match to TRBD1. This chain's CDR3 is CASSAGQGFSPLHF. The CDR3, as DNA: TGTGCCAGCAGTGCCGGACAGGGGTTTTCACCCCTCCACTTT.